The rows below give T cell receptor beta chains drawn from one sample of a study of blood T cell repertoires in COVID-19. Generated by immunoSEQ multiplex PCR, the TCRdb table keeps only in-frame clones and is missing some. The table has roughly 250,000 clones, more than 75% seen once; the top ten hold over 2%. Sequenced material: PBMCs or T cells enriched from blood (not recorded which). These receptor sequences come from a woman aged 40 to 55 with acute COVID-19. Each CDR3 is given with its conserved first and last residue. Fields, in order: J gene, V gene, clone size, D gene, CDR3 DNA, CDR3 protein. D genes are given only for firm matches. The size field is filled for only some rows; it gives once, few, many or a size class.

TRBJ1-1,TRBV4-2,-,TRBD1,TGTGCCAGCAGCCCGGGGACAGGGGGAGATTACGAAGCTTTCTTT,CASSPGTGGDYEAFF
TRBJ1-2,TRBV27,few,-,TGTGCCAGCAGTTTGACGGGTTACTATGGCTACACCTTC,CASSLTGYYGYTF
TRBJ1-6,TRBV9,-,-,TGTGCCAGCAGCGTAGCAGGGGCGAACTCCTATAATTCACCCCTCCACTTT,CASSVAGANSYNSPLHF
TRBJ2-7,TRBV27,-,TRBD1,TGTGCCAGCAGTTTAACAGGGGGCTCGGGCGAGCAGTACTTC,CASSLTGGSGEQYF
TRBJ1-5,TRBV30,-,TRBD1,TGTGCCTGGAGTCCCAGGACAGGGTACGATCAGCCCCAGCATTTT,CAWSPRTGYDQPQHF
TRBJ1-1,TRBV19,-,-,TGTGCCAGTAGTATCGGGGCAGGGGATGAAGCTTTCTTT,CASSIGAGDEAFF
TRBJ1-1,TRBV11-1,-,-,TGTGCCAGCAGCTTATTAGGGGTCATGAACACTGAAGCTTTCTTT,CASSLLGVMNTEAFF
TRBJ1-2,TRBV6-9,-,TRBD1,TGTGCCAGCAGTTCCACAGGGGACTATGGCTACACCTTC,CASSSTGDYGYTF
TRBJ2-6,TRBV7-2,-,-,TGTGCCAGCAGCTTAGGCGTTCTTGCTGGGGCCAACGTCCTGACTTTC,CASSLGVLAGANVLTF
TRBJ1-2,TRBV27,-,TRBD1,TGTGCCAGCAGTCCTAGGCGGACAGGGTCCAACTATGGCTACACCTTC,CASSPRRTGSNYGYTF
TRBJ2-2,TRBV5-8,-,-,TGTGCCAGCAGCTTGGCCAGGGTTAACACCGGGGAGCTGTTTTTT,CASSLARVNTGELFF
TRBJ2-5,TRBV9,-,TRBD1,TGTGCCAGCAGTGCTTTGACAGGGGGGCAAGAGACCCAGTACTTC,CASSALTGGQETQYF
TRBJ2-3,TRBV7-8,-,-,TGTGCCAGCAGCTACCGGGGAACAGCTTCTAGCACAGATACGCAGTATTTT,CASSYRGTASSTDTQYF
TRBJ1-2,TRBV4-2,-,-,TGTGCCAGCAGCCAAGATACGGGGTTGAACTATGGCTACACCTTC,CASSQDTGLNYGYTF
TRBJ1-1,TRBV11-3,-,TRBD1,TGTGCCAGCAGCCCCGGGGACAGCCGGAACACTGAAGCTTTCTTT,CASSPGDSRNTEAFF
TRBJ2-2,TRBV5-4,-,TRBD1,TGTGCCAGCAGCGCTTGGACAGGGGTGAACACCGGGGAGCTGTTTTTT,CASSAWTGVNTGELFF
TRBJ2-3,TRBV18,-,-,TGTGCCAGCTCATATAGCACAGATACGCAGTATTTT,CASSYSTDTQYF
TRBJ2-7,TRBV7-3,-,TRBD1,TGTGCCAGCGGAAGACAGGGACAGGACGAGCAGTACTTC,CASGRQGQDEQYF
TRBJ1-2,TRBV30,-,-,TGTGCCTGGAGAACAGGAGGGGGCTACACCTTC,CAWRTGGGYTF
TRBJ1-1,TRBV3-1/TRBV3-2,-,-,TGTGCCAGCAGCCAAGCTACAGGGCGGAACACTGAAGCTTTCTTT,CASSQATGRNTEAFF
TRBJ2-1,TRBV7-9,-,-,TGTGCCAGCAGCGTTACCGGGAGCAATGAGCAGTTCTTC,CASSVTGSNEQFF
TRBJ2-5,TRBV4-1,-,-,TGCGCCAGCAGCCAAGAAAATCTGGGGGCCCAAGAGACCCAGTACTTC,CASSQENLGAQETQYF
TRBJ2-1,TRBV10-2,-,TRBD1,TGCGCCAGCAGACGGGACAGAGCCTACAATGAGCAGTTCTTC,CASRRDRAYNEQFF
TRBJ2-1,TRBV28,-,TRBD2,TGTGCCAGCAGTTTTAGCAGCGGGAAAAGAAATGAGCAGTTCTTC,CASSFSSGKRNEQFF
TRBJ1-5,TRBV4-1,-,TRBD1,TGCGCCAGCAGCCAAGCCCCCAGGGGGGCGGCTCAGCCCCAGCATTTT,CASSQAPRGAAQPQHF
TRBJ2-5,TRBV24-1,-,TRBD1,TGTGCCACCAGCGTGGGACAGGATCGACTGGAGACCCAGTACTTC,CATSVGQDRLETQYF
TRBJ1-6,TRBV7-2,-,-,TGTGCCAGCAGTCAGGGGAGGGGGGTCCCCCTCCACTTT,CASSQGRGVPLHF
TRBJ2-3,TRBV28,-,-,TGTGCCAGCAGTTCCCCCTCGGGAGCGGCAGATACGCAGTATTTT,CASSSPSGAADTQYF
TRBJ1-2,TRBV7-9,-,TRBD1,TGTGCCAGCAGTCACGCCGGGACAGGGACTGGCTACACCTTC,CASSHAGTGTGYTF
TRBJ2-3,TRBV7-3,-,TRBD2,TGTGCCACCAAAAGGAGTAGCGGGAGTGATACGCAGTATTTT,CATKRSSGSDTQYF
TRBJ1-5,TRBV30,-,TRBD1,TGTGCCTGGAGTGTAGCCCCCGACAGGGGGGCCCAGCATTTT,CAWSVAPDRGAQHF
TRBJ2-5,TRBV5-3,-,-,TGTGCCCCAGAGAGCGGTGAAGAGACCCAGTACTTC,CAPESGEETQYF
TRBJ2-3,TRBV11-2,-,TRBD2,TGTGCCAGCAGCTTAGTGCGGGGGGCCCCGACAGATACGCAGTATTTT,CASSLVRGAPTDTQYF
TRBJ2-7,TRBV3-1/TRBV3-2,-,-,TGTGCCAGCAAAAGGCTAGGGCAGTACTTC,CASKRLGQYF
TRBJ1-2,TRBV6-1,-,-,TGTGCCAGCAGTGAGGGGGGGGCAGCCTATGGCTACACCTTC,CASSEGGAAYGYTF
TRBJ1-2,TRBV28,-,-,TGTGCCAGCAGTTTGTTTCGGGGGAATTACGGCTACACCTTC,CASSLFRGNYGYTF
TRBJ2-3,TRBV19,-,TRBD2,TGTGCCAGTAGACGGGGGCGACTAGCGGGAGCAGATACGCAGTATTTT,CASRRGRLAGADTQYF
TRBJ2-1,TRBV30,-,-,TGTGCCTGGAGCCCCGGGACTGGAAACAATGAGCAGTTCTTC,CAWSPGTGNNEQFF
TRBJ2-7,TRBV11-3,-,-,TGTGCCAGCAGCTCACCGACAGATACCTACGAGCAGTACTTC,CASSSPTDTYEQYF
TRBJ2-1,TRBV5-4,-,TRBD2,TGTGCCAGCAGCTTGGCGGGACTAGCGGGAGCTGTATCCTACAATGAGCAGTTCTTC,CASSLAGLAGAVSYNEQFF
TRBJ1-1,TRBV19,once,-,TGTGCCAGTAGTACAAGGGACACCAACACTGAAGCTTTCTTT,CASSTRDTNTEAFF